This T cell receptor (beta chain) originates from a study of CD8+ T cells in alopecia areata. V lost 6 bases to trimming and J lost 2 bases; unmatched junction nucleotides: 6. Looked up from germline, CDR1 is SNHLY and CDR2 is FYNNEI. This CDR3 is built from 15 residues. In regard to this clone: What it binds is not known.

Investigators isolated RNA and reverse transcribed it into cDNA to act as the sequencing template. Profiled with immunoSEQ multiplex PCR; TCRdb holds only in-frame clones, not every one. In the table there are about 160,000 clones, just over 65% of which are singletons. Treatment in this sample: oral pan-JAK inhibitor, 5-10 mg twice daily. Alopecia areata patients provided lesional scalp punch biopsies and peripheral blood. General observations from the study: Scalp and blood retained many expanded lesional clones during tofacitinib. Clonality exceeded that of normal scalp in lesional scalp, most notably in alopecia totalis/universalis. Tofacitinib significantly decreased scalp clonality and expanded CD8+ clones among top 100.

This chain joins TRBV2 and TRBJ2-1; 8 bases are shared with TRBD1. This receptor was identified in a human donor with alopecia areata. The sample consisted of CD4+ T cells sorted from blood, taken at week 4, from a patient treated with tofacitinib. This CDR3 is CASRLGQGTYNEQFF. In DNA form, the CDR3 reads TGTGCCAGCAGGCTAGGACAGGGAACCTACAATGAGCAGTTCTTC.